These 18 T cell receptor beta chains came from one sample sequenced in a study of identifying expanded T cells in peripheral blood. Sequencing was performed with immunoSEQ multiplex PCR; in TCRdb, only in-frame clones are kept and a portion is missing. The sample carries about 100,000 clones, over 80% recorded once. Sequencing was performed on blood. Receptor source: a person between 18 and 75 years old in good health.

The V call is TRBV7-3, the J call TRBJ2-3; either TRBD1 or TRBD2 may supply D (7 bases each). Per germline, CDR1 SGHTA and CDR2 FQGTGA. The CDR3 length is 18 residues. V was trimmed by 5 bases and J by 6 bases, leaving 27 bases between them. The CDR3 DNA follows: TGTGCCAGCAGCCCCAGACAGGGACGGGGGGAAAATGCGGATACGCAGTATTTT. Residues: CASSPRQGRGENADTQYF.

J is TRBJ1-6 and V is TRBV7-3, with D possibly TRBD1 on 6 matching bases. Trimming took off 5 bases at V and 4 bases at J, with 9 bases between the two ends. Germline assignment: CDR1 SGHTA and CDR2 FQGTGA. CDR3 length: 14 amino acids. CDR3 in DNA: TGTGCCAGCAGCACAGGGTTTTATAATTCACCCCTCCACTTT. Translation gives CASSTGFYNSPLHF.

The chain couples TRBV7-3 to TRBJ2-3, with a weak D call TRBD2 (6 bases). Trimming took off 3 bases at V and 0 bases at J, with 10 bases between the two ends. The CDR3 is 15 amino acids. Germline values: CDR1 SGHTA, CDR2 FQGTGA. For the CDR3, the DNA is TGTGCCAGCAGCTTTTCCGGGGGTAGCACAGATACGCAGTATTTT. Its translation is CASSFSGGSTDTQYF. Complete variable domain (other parts from reference TRBV7-3 and TRBJ2-3): GAGVSQTPSNKVTEKGKYVELRCDPISGHTALYWYRQSLGQGPEFLIYFQGTGAADDSGLPNDRFFAVRPEGSVSTLKIQRTERGDSAVYLCASSFSGGSTDTQYFGPGTRLTVL.

This clone was observed a handful of times. The chain links TRBV10-3 to TRBJ1-2; D possibly corresponds to TRBD1 (6 bases). The ends were cut back, 6 bases at V and 4 bases at J, with 12 bases in the middle. Germline V gene sequence: CDR1 ENHRY, CDR2 SYGVKD. CDR3 length equals 13 residues. The CDR3 DNA sequence: TGTGCCATCAGGGAACAGGGATCCTATGGCTACACCTTC. It is translated as CAIREQGSYGYTF.

This chain joins TRBV27 and TRBJ2-2; TRBD2 aligns across 15 bases. Trimming took 5 bases from V and 8 from J; bases not matched to a gene: 3. The CDR3 spans 15 residues. Germline assignment: CDR1 MNHEY and CDR2 SMNVEV (reference sequence). CDR3 sequence reads: CASSPGTSGRGELFF. CDR3 sequence (DNA): TGTGCCAGCAGTCCCGGGACTAGCGGGAGGGGGGAGCTGTTTTTT.

For the CDR3, the DNA is TGTGCCATCAGTGGGGCCGGGACAGCGAACACTGAAGCTTTCTTT. Protein product: CAISGAGTANTEAFF. V and J are TRBV10-3 and TRBJ1-1; 7 bases map to TRBD1. V dropped 4 bases and J dropped 1; count of bases not matched to a gene: 6. Germline lookup yields CDR1 ENHRY and CDR2 SYGVKD. The length of the CDR3 is 15 residues.

This clone was observed once. The CDR3 bases are TGTGCCAGCAGTGCAGACGGCCAGAGCACAGATACGCAGTATTTT. As protein: CASSADGQSTDTQYF. The gene calls are TRBV2 and TRBJ2-3; D uncertain. The CDR3 totals 15 residues. The germline gives CDR1 SNHLY, CDR2 FYNNEI. Trimming removed 4 bases from V and 0 bases from J, with 11 bases in between.

This chain connects TRBV7-6 to TRBJ1-4; 7 nucleotides match TRBD1. The CDR3 is made up of 16 amino acids. The germline CDR1 and CDR2 sequences are SGHVS and FNYEAQ. With V trimmed by 5 bases and J by 5 bases, 11 bases remained unmatched. CDR3 in amino acids: CASSDQWAGGNEKLFF. DNA for the CDR3: TGTGCCAGCAGCGATCAGTGGGCAGGGGGAAATGAAAAACTGTTTTTT.

V is TRBV7-2 and J is TRBJ2-7; unclear D gene. Trimming took 2 bases from V and 6 from J, leaving 20 bases between them. Germline CDR1 is SGHTA and CDR2 is FQGNSA. There are 16 residues in the CDR3. The CDR3: CASSLRNDVSVSEQYF. The CDR3 DNA is TGTGCCAGCAGCTTAAGAAATGATGTAAGCGTTTCCGAGCAGTACTTC.

V gene TRBV18 combines with J gene TRBJ2-6, with D perhaps being TRBD1 or TRBD2 (6 bases each). Deletions cut 6 bases from V and 0 bases from J, with 12 bases between. Germline V gene lookup returns CDR1 KGHSH and CDR2 LQKENI. The CDR3 loop spans 16 amino acids. The CDR3 sequence is CASSPGGGSGANVLTF. Written as DNA, the CDR3 is TGTGCCAGCTCGCCTGGAGGGGGCTCTGGGGCCAACGTCCTGACTTTC.

V gene TRBV25-1 combines with J gene TRBJ2-5; D might be TRBD1 (6 bases). The CDR3 covers 15 residues. V lost 5 bases and J lost 5, with 18 bases in between. CDR1 is MGHDK, CDR2 SYGVNS, per germline. CDR3 amino acids: CASSPRGRITETQYF. CDR3 DNA: TGTGCCAGCAGTCCCAGGGGACGGATCACGGAGACCCAGTACTTC.

V is TRBV4-3 and J is TRBJ2-7, with D hard to call. Deletions cut 0 bases from V and 13 bases from J, with 19 bases between. The CDR3 consists of 14 residues. The V gene's germline CDR1 is LGHNA and CDR2 YSLEER. CDR3 coding DNA: TGCGCCAGCAGCCAAGACAACGATTTAGACCCCTTCTACTTC. The encoded protein is CASSQDNDLDPFYF.

The genes are TRBV19 and TRBJ2-5; perhaps TRBD2 as D (7 bases). Germline assignment: CDR1 LNHDA and CDR2 SQIVND (reference sequence). The V end lost 6 bases, the J end lost 5 bases, and 16 bases lay between the germline ends. The CDR3 is made up of 14 amino acids. CDR3 bases: TGTGCCAGTAGGGCTCCGGGGGGCCGGGAGACCCAGTACTTC. Its protein is CASRAPGGRETQYF.

V gene TRBV14 combines with J gene TRBJ2-7; D unclear. This CDR3 is built from 16 residues. Trimming removed 1 base from V and 3 bases from J, with 16 bases in between. The germline V gene has CDR1 SGHDN and CDR2 FVKESK. The CDR3 bases are TGTGCCAGCAGCCAAGTCCTCTCGAGCGACCTCTACGAGCAGTACTTC. Its translation is CASSQVLSSDLYEQYF.

The genes are TRBV10-3 and TRBJ2-1; D perhaps matches TRBD1 (5 bases). Between the trimmed V and J ends, which lost 5 bases and 0 bases, there was a span of 8 bases. Germline CDR1 reads ENHRY; CDR2 reads SYGVKD. This CDR3 is built from 14 residues. The CDR3 spells CAISTGYSYNEQFF. The CDR3 DNA sequence: TGTGCCATCAGTACAGGTTACTCCTACAATGAGCAGTTCTTC.

The chain carries TRBV5-6 and TRBJ1-5; D uncertain. CDR1 is SGHDT and CDR2 is YYEEEE in the germline V gene. The length of the CDR3 is 17 residues. The V end was cut by 4 bases, the J end by 6 bases, with 23 bases between. CDR3 DNA: TGTGCCAGCAGCCGCCGCGTGCAATCAAAGTTGGTTCAGCCCCAGCATTTT. Translated, it gives CASSRRVQSKLVQPQHF.

The chain couples TRBV19 to TRBJ1-6; TRBD1 might be the D (5 bases). Between the trimmed V and J ends, which lost 1 base and 7 bases, there was a span of 14 bases. The CDR3 has 16 residues. Germline V CDR1 and CDR2: LNHDA, SQIVND (reference sequence). The CDR3: CASSIAPTEKNSPLHF. The CDR3 DNA reads TGTGCCAGTAGTATAGCCCCGACAGAGAAGAATTCACCCCTCCACTTT.

The rearrangement joins TRBV9 to TRBJ1-3, with 7 bases fitting TRBD1. Germline V lookup: CDR1 SGDLS, CDR2 YYNGEE. This CDR3 region has 17 residues. V gave up 0 bases and J gave up 2 bases; unmatched junction bases: 8. This chain's CDR3 is CASSVAGTGAAGNTIYF. The CDR3 nucleotides are TGTGCCAGCAGCGTAGCTGGAACAGGGGCAGCTGGAAACACCATATATTTT.